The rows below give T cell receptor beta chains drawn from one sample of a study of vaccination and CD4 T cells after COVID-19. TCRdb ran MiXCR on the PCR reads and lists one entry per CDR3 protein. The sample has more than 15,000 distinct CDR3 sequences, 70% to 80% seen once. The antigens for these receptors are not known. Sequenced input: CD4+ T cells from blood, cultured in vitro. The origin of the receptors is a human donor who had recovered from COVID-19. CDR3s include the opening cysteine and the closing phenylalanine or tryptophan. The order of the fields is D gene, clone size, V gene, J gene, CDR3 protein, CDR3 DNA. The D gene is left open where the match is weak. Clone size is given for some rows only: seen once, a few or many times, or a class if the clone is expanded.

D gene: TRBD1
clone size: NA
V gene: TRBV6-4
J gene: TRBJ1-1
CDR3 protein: CASRSSDRTNTEAFF
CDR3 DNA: TGTGCCAGCAGGAGCTCGGACAGGACCAACACTGAAGCTTTCTTT

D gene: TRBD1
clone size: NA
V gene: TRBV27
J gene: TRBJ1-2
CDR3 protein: CASSPAGTGRYGYTF
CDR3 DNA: TGTGCCAGCAGTCCCGCAGGGACAGGGCGGTATGGCTACACCTTC

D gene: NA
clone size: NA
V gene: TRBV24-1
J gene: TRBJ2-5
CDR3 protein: CATSEAMGVQETQYF
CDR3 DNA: TGTGCCACCAGTGAAGCGATGGGGGTCCAAGAGACCCAGTACTTC

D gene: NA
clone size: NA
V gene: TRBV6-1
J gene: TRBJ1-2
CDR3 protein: CASSGYGGGYGYTF
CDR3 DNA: TGTGCCAGCAGTGGGTACGGGGGGGGCTATGGCTACACCTTC

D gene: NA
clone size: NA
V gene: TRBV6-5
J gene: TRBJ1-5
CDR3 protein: CASSSGRMYSNQPQHF
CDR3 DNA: TGTGCCAGCAGTTCGGGCAGAATGTATAGCAATCAGCCCCAGCATTTT

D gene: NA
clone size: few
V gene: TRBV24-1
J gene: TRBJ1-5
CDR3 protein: CATSDFGGQPQHF
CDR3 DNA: TGTGCCACCAGTGATTTTGGTGGGCAGCCCCAGCATTTT

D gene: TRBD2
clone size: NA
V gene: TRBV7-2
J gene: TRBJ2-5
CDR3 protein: CASTTRGRDSGIGETQYF
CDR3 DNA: TGTGCCAGCACGACACGGGGGCGAGATAGCGGGATAGGGGAGACCCAGTACTTC

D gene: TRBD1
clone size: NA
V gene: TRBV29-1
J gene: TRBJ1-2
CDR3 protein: CSVDRGGYGYTF
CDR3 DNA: TGCAGCGTGGACAGGGGAGGCTATGGCTACACCTTC

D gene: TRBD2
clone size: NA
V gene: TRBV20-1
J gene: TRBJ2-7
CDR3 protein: CSAALAGARQYF
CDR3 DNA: TGCAGTGCTGCACTAGCGGGGGCTCGGCAGTACTTC

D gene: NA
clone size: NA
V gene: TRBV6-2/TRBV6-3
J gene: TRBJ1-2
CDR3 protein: CASSWYRLDYGYTF
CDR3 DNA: TGTGCCAGCAGTTGGTACAGGCTCGACTATGGCTACACCTTC

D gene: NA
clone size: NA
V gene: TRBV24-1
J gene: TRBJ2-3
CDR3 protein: CATSDFVRGGDTQYF
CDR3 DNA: TGTGCCACCAGTGATTTCGTCAGGGGCGGGGATACGCAGTATTTT

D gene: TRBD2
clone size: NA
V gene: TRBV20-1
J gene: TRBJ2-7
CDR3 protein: CSARGTSGERAFEQYF
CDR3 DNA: TGCAGTGCTAGAGGGACTAGCGGGGAAAGAGCGTTCGAGCAGTACTTC

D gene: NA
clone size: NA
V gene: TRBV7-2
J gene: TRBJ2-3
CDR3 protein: CASSSGWDTQYF
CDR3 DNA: TGTGCCAGCAGCAGTGGTTGGGATACGCAGTATTTT

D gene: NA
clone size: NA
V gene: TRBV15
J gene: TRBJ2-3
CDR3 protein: CATSRDRPDTQYF
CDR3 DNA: TGTGCCACCAGCAGAGATCGGCCAGATACGCAGTATTTT

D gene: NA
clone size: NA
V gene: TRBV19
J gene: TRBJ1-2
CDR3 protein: CASSRPSQGGLYGYTF
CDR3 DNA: TGTGCCAGTAGTAGACCCAGCCAGGGAGGATTGTATGGCTACACCTTC